Following are 27 T cell receptor beta chains from one sample sequenced in a study of spatial heterogeneity in lung cancer. Study-level points and caveats: Within tumors, counts of expanded alpha and beta TCRs tracked tumor mutation counts.

Their target antigens are unknown. Time point denoted: sample taken at primary tumor resection. TCRdb redid the calling of the 5' RACE reads with MiXCR, one entry per CDR3 protein. The table records 20,000 to 25,000 distinct CDR3 sequences, approximately 6.5% of them present only once. The sequenced sample was lung tumor tissue, obtained at surgery. The source is a male donor with early-stage non-small cell lung cancer.

By its share, this clonotype is large. The chain couples TRBV28 to TRBJ2-1; perhaps D is TRBD1 or TRBD2 (5 bases each). Per germline, CDR1 MDHEN and CDR2 SYDVKM. The germline V and J ends were trimmed by 6 bases and 9 bases, with 24 bases remaining between them. CDR3 size: 16 residues. The CDR3 nucleotides read TGTGCCAGCAGAGGCTATTCGGGGCCGGGGACCGGTGAGCAGTTCTTC. Translating gives CASRGYSGPGTGEQFF. Supplemented by reference TRBV28 and TRBJ2-1, the full variable domain reads DVKVTQSSRYLVKRTGEKVFLECVQDMDHENMFWYRQDPGLGLRLIYFSYDVKMKEKGDIPEGYSVSREKKERFSLILESASTNQTSMYLCASRGYSGPGTGEQFFGPGTRLTVL.

The table lists this clonotype with many counts. The V and J genes are TRBV28 and TRBJ2-4; D call uncertain. This CDR3 spans 16 amino acids. V was shortened by 6 bases and J by 1 base, with 16 bases between the two germline ends. CDR1 and CDR2 (germline): MDHEN, SYDVKM. The DNA for the CDR3 is TGTGCCAGCAGCCAAATGGGAACCGTGGCCAAAAACATTCAGTACTTC. Amino acid sequence: CASSQMGTVAKNIQYF.

This clonotype appeared many times. J is TRBJ1-2 and V is TRBV5-1; D is undetermined. Germline V gives CDR1 SGHRS, CDR2 YFSETQ. The V end was cut by 4 bases, the J end by 2 bases, with 12 bases between. This CDR3 has 14 residues. The CDR3 here is CASSPDPGNYGYTF. CDR3 coding DNA: TGCGCCAGCAGCCCGGACCCAGGAAACTATGGCTACACCTTC.

This clonotype was recorded at least ten times. This rearrangement joins TRBV20-1 to TRBJ1-1; D remains unclear. Trimming removed 3 bases at V and 3 bases at J, with 8 bases between. The germline V gene encodes CDR1 DFQATT and CDR2 SNEGSKA (reference sequence). The CDR3 is 12 residues long. Here the CDR3 reads CSARQSYTEAFF. The CDR3 DNA is TGCAGTGCTAGGCAGTCGTACACTGAAGCTTTCTTT.

This clonotype was detected ten times or more. V usage is TRBV6-5 and J usage is TRBJ1-2, with D possibly being TRBD1 (6 bases). Per germline, CDR1 MNHEY and CDR2 SVGAGI. Trimming took 5 bases from V and 3 from J, leaving 10 bases between them. The CDR3 covers 13 residues. The CDR3 protein is CASSPRTDYGYTF. The CDR3 DNA reads as TGTGCCAGCAGTCCCCGGACAGACTATGGCTACACCTTC.

This clonotype came up many times. J is TRBJ1-6 and V is TRBV18; maybe TRBD1 (5 bases). From germline, CDR1 is KGHSH and CDR2 LQKENI. This CDR3 is built from 15 residues. V lost 1 base and J 8 bases, leaving 12 bases between the germline ends. The CDR3 sequence is CASSPQRGVDSPLHF. DNA of the CDR3: TGTGCCAGCTCACCACAACGGGGCGTCGATTCACCCCTCCACTTT.

V and J are TRBV7-6 and TRBJ2-7; D is perhaps TRBD1 (5 bases). This CDR3 has 12 residues. Looked up from germline, CDR1 is SGHVS and CDR2 is FNYEAQ. Between the trimmed V and J ends, which lost 5 bases and 3 bases, there was a span of 8 bases. The chain's CDR3 is CASSAQGYEQYF. Written as DNA, the CDR3 is TGTGCCAGCAGCGCCCAGGGCTACGAGCAGTACTTC.

The chain joins TRBV30 to TRBJ2-3, with 8 bases identical to TRBD1. CDR3 length equals 13 residues. With 3 bases clipped from V and 1 base from J, the junction kept 0 bases outside the gene matches. Germline CDR1 GTSNPN, CDR2 SVGIG (reference sequence). In DNA, the CDR3 is TGTGCCTGGAGGGACAGGGGCACAGATACGCAGTATTTT. The encoded protein is CAWRDRGTDTQYF. Full variable domain (rest looked up from reference TRBV30 and TRBJ2-3): SQTIHQWPATLVQPVGSPLSLECTVEGTSNPNLYWYRQAAGRGLQLLFYSVGIGQISSEVPQNLSASRPQDRQFILSSKKLLLSDSGFYLCAWRDRGTDTQYFGPGTRLTVL.

This clonotype appeared many times. The genes are TRBV7-6 and TRBJ2-1, with TRBD2 matching 15 bases. Germline-derived CDR1 and CDR2 are SGHVS and FNYEAQ. The CDR3 runs to 20 residues. Trimming took 2 bases from V and 0 from J; bases not matched to a gene: 8. This CDR3 is CASSLKPPGLAGGSYNEQFF. The CDR3 DNA follows: TGTGCCAGCAGCTTAAAGCCTCCGGGACTAGCGGGGGGCTCCTACAATGAGCAGTTCTTC.

This clonotype was found many times. The rearrangement uses TRBV6-2 or TRBV6-3 and TRBJ2-1; 13 bases agree with TRBD2. Germline trimming cut 4 bases from V and 8 bases from J; bases unmatched to any gene: 5. The germline CDR1 and CDR2 sequences are MNHEY and SVGEGT. The CDR3 is 15 residues long. The CDR3 protein is CASSFRLAGGHEQFF. The CDR3 bases are TGTGCCAGCAGTTTCCGACTAGCGGGGGGTCATGAGCAGTTCTTC.

Remarks on this clonotype: This may stem from a read error, because a much larger clone lies one nucleotide away. The chain links TRBV7-2 to TRBJ2-3; D is undetermined. The length of the CDR3 is 15 residues. The V end was cut by 4 bases, the J end by 3 bases, with 14 bases between. Looked up from germline, CDR1 is SGHTA and CDR2 is FQGNSA. CDR3 in amino acids: CASSSLASGTDTQYF. The CDR3 DNA reads TGTGCCAGCAGCTCGTTAGCCTCCGGGACAGATACGCAGTATTTT.

This clonotype showed up many times. The rearrangement uses TRBV4-2 and TRBJ2-1; D is unresolved. CDR3 size: 15 residues. V was shortened by 4 bases and J by 3 bases, with 13 bases between the two germline ends. Per germline, CDR1 LGHNA and CDR2 YNFKEQ. The CDR3 bases are TGTGCCAGCAGCCCTCGTACGTCCGACTACAATGAGCAGTTCTTC. Its translation is CASSPRTSDYNEQFF.

This clonotype was detected only a few times. The CDR3: CAWSGGPNSPLHF. CDR3 bases: TGTGCCTGGAGCGGGGGCCCAAATTCACCCCTCCACTTT. The chain carries TRBV30 and TRBJ1-6, with TRBD1 as a possible D gene (6 bases). V gave up 3 bases and J gave up 7 bases, with 10 bases separating them. The CDR3 is made up of 13 amino acids. CDR1 is GTSNPN, CDR2 SVGIG, per germline (reference sequence).

This clonotype was seen at least ten times. The gene calls are TRBV6-5 and TRBJ1-5; D remains unclear. This CDR3 contains 15 residues. Germline values: CDR1 MNHEY, CDR2 SVGAGI. Trimming shortened V by 5 bases and J by 3 bases, and 14 bases separated the two germline ends. CDR3 in amino acids: CASSPYEGPNQPQHF. Written as DNA, the CDR3 is TGTGCCAGCAGTCCCTATGAAGGGCCCAATCAGCCCCAGCATTTT.

This clonotype was seen repeatedly, ten times or more. This rearrangement joins TRBV2 to TRBJ2-6; D is unresolved. CDR3 length: 13 amino acids. The germline V and J ends were trimmed by 4 bases and 2 bases, with 3 bases remaining between them. CDR1 and CDR2 from the germline V gene are SNHLY and FYNNEI. As DNA, the CDR3 is TGTGCCAGCAGTGTAACTGGGGCCAACGTCCTGACTTTC. It specifies CASSVTGANVLTF.

V gene TRBV20-1 combines with J gene TRBJ2-4; D gene ambiguous. Between the trimmed V and J ends, which lost 8 bases and 0 bases, there was a span of 17 bases. This CDR3 spans 15 amino acids. CDR1 DFQATT and CDR2 SNEGSKA come from the germline V gene (reference sequence). The CDR3 DNA reads TGCAGTACCGTCAAGTACCTACTAGCCAAAAACATTCAGTACTTC. Protein product: CSTVKYLLAKNIQYF.

This clonotype showed up just a few times. The chain uses TRBV27 and TRBJ2-1, with a tentative D call TRBD2 (5 bases). The CDR3 runs 13 residues. Germline V gene data show CDR1 as MNHEY and CDR2 as SMNVEV (reference sequence). The V end lost 9 bases, the J end lost 6 bases, and 15 bases lay between the germline ends. In DNA, the CDR3 is TGTGCCAGTAGGCCGGGGTTTGGCAATGAGCAGTTCTTC. As protein: CASRPGFGNEQFF.

The rearrangement links TRBV7-9 to TRBJ2-3; D ambiguous. Germline values: CDR1 SEHNR, CDR2 FQNEAQ (reference sequence). Trimming cost V 2 bases and J 0 bases, with 18 bases left between them. This CDR3 is built from 18 residues. The CDR3 here is CASSLPSYTVSSTDTQYF. CDR3 sequence (DNA): TGTGCCAGCAGCTTACCCTCCTACACAGTGTCTAGCACAGATACGCAGTATTTT. Complete variable domain (other parts from reference TRBV7-9 and TRBJ2-3): DTGVSQNPRHKITKRGQNVTFRCDPISEHNRLYWYRQTLGQGPEFLTYFQNEAQLEKSRLLSDRFSAERPKGSFSTLEIQRTEQGDSAMYLCASSLPSYTVSSTDTQYFGPGTRLTVL.

This clonotype appeared many times. The genes are TRBV7-2 and TRBJ1-5, with 8 bases that match TRBD1. Trimming removed 2 bases from V and 3 bases from J; junction bases left unmatched: 3. The germline V gene encodes CDR1 SGHTA and CDR2 FQGNSA. This CDR3 comprises 15 residues. The CDR3 region is CASSLRTGLNQPQHF. The CDR3 DNA reads as TGTGCCAGCAGCTTAAGGACAGGGCTCAATCAGCCCCAGCATTTT.

This clonotype was seen many times. The rearrangement joins TRBV25-1 to TRBJ2-5; 12 bases line up with TRBD1. J gave up 2 bases and V 3 bases, and 7 bases lay outside the gene matches. Looked up from germline, CDR1 is MGHDK and CDR2 is SYGVNS. CDR3 length: 17 residues. The DNA for the CDR3 is TGTGCCAGCAGTGATCCGGGACAGGGGGCCCTACAAGAGACCCAGTACTTC. This translates into CASSDPGQGALQETQYF.

This clonotype was detected ten times or more. The chain couples TRBV27 to TRBJ1-5, with D maybe TRBD1 (5 bases). The CDR3 is made up of 13 amino acids. V lost 4 bases and J lost 6, with 10 bases in between. Germline CDR1 and CDR2: MNHEY and SMNVEV (reference sequence). The CDR3 sequence: CASSYGAAQPQHF. DNA for the CDR3: TGTGCCAGCAGTTACGGGGCGGCTCAGCCCCAGCATTTT.

V gene TRBV6-2 or TRBV6-3 combines with J gene TRBJ1-1; no firm D call. The germline V and J ends were trimmed by 6 bases and 4 bases, with 15 bases remaining between them. The CDR3 is 14 residues long. Germline V gene lookup returns CDR1 MNHEY and CDR2 SVGEGT. The chain's CDR3 is CASRLLGRGTEAFF. The CDR3 nucleotides read TGTGCCAGCAGACTCTTAGGACGGGGCACTGAAGCTTTCTTT.

This clonotype was seen many times. The V and J genes are TRBV29-1 and TRBJ2-1; 9 bases are shared with TRBD1. Germline CDR1 SQVTM, CDR2 ANQGSEA. The CDR3 length is 14 residues. The V segment lost 6 bases and the J segment 6 bases; nucleotides outside the gene matches: 9. The CDR3 loop reads CSVPTGGMINEQFF. The DNA of the CDR3 is TGCAGCGTCCCGACAGGGGGGATGATCAATGAGCAGTTCTTC.

This clonotype was detected ten times or more. J is TRBJ1-4 and V is TRBV7-2; D is perhaps TRBD1 (6 bases). The CDR3 totals 14 residues. Germline V gene data show CDR1 as SGHTA and CDR2 as FQGNSA. The ends were cut back, 4 bases at V and 8 bases at J, with 14 bases in the middle. The CDR3 loop is CASSSRQGREKLFF. DNA of the CDR3: TGTGCCAGCAGCTCCCGGCAGGGGAGGGAAAAACTGTTTTTT.

The chain links TRBV20-1 to TRBJ1-4; D uncertain. This CDR3 has 11 residues. Between the trimmed V and J ends, which lost 0 bases and 5 bases, there was a span of 1 base. In germline, CDR1 is DFQATT, CDR2 SNEGSKA (reference sequence). CDR3 bases: TGCAGTGCTAGAGAGAATGAAAAACTGTTTTTT. Its protein product is CSARENEKLFF.

This clonotype was observed many times. The V gene is TRBV29-1, the J gene TRBJ1-1; no clear D gene. CDR1 and CDR2 (germline): SQVTM, ANQGSEA. The V end was cut by 4 bases, the J end by 1 base, with 4 bases between. CDR3 length equals 11 residues. The CDR3 region has the DNA TGCAGCGTTGTCCGGAACACTGAAGCTTTCTTT. It codes for CSVVRNTEAFF.

In this sample, this clonotype turned up many times. The chain links TRBV20-1 to TRBJ2-7; 8 bases are shared with TRBD1. J gave up 4 bases and V 0 bases, and 8 bases lay outside the gene matches. CDR1 and CDR2 from the germline V gene are DFQATT and SNEGSKA (reference sequence). This CDR3 comprises 15 residues. Written as DNA, the CDR3 is TGCAGTGCTAGAGACCAGACAGGGGCCCGGTACGAGCAGTACTTC. Protein product: CSARDQTGARYEQYF.